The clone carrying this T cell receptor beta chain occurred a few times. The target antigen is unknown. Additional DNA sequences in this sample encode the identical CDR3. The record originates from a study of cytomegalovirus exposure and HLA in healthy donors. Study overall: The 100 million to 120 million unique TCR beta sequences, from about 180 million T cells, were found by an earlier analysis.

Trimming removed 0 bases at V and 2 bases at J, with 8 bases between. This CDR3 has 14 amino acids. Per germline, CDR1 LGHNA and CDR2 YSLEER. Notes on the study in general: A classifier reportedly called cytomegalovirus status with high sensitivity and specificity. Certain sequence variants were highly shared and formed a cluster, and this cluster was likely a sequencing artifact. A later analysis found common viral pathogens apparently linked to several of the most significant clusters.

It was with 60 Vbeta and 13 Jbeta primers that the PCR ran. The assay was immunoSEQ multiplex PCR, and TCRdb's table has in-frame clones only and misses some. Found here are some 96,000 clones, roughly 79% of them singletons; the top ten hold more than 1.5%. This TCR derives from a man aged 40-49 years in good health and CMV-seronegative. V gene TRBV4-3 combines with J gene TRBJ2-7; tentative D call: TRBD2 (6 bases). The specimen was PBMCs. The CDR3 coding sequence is TGCGCCAGCAGCCAAGATAGCGGAGCCTACGAGCAGTACTTC. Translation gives CASSQDSGAYEQYF.